Presented here are 8 T cell receptor beta chains from one specimen sequenced in a study of spatial heterogeneity in lung cancer (dated by TCRdb to about 2019). The method was 5' RACE. TCRdb records NextSeq 500 as the sequencer. Using fastp at Q25 and MiXCR, TCRdb reprocessed the public reads and kept productive beta chains. A single entry per CDR3 protein holds the most common genes and DNA from its merged rows. This sample lists over 45,000 distinct CDR3 sequences; over 4.5% were detected once. Clones ranked in the top ten supply 8.5% to 14% of the sample. Sample time point, as interpreted from the label and publication: sample taken at primary tumor resection. For TCR sequencing, whole RNA was extracted from tumor and nontumor lung tissue, or from cryopreserved PBMC samples, and no cell sorting was done. Sequencing was performed on PBMCs, taken at surgery. The receptors derive from a male donor with early-stage non-small cell lung cancer.

There are many counts of this clonotype. The chain couples TRBV20-1 to TRBJ1-5; 8 bases match TRBD1. The junction had 7 bases not matched to a gene; V was cut back by 7 bases and J by 5 bases. The germline CDR1 and CDR2 sequences are DFQATT and SNEGSKA (reference sequence). The CDR3 totals 13 residues. CDR3 residues: CSGGTGYYQPQHF. The CDR3 region has the DNA TGCAGTGGGGGGACAGGATATTATCAGCCCCAGCATTTT.

In this sample, this clonotype turned up many times. The rearrangement uses TRBV20-1 and TRBJ2-5; D unclear. The CDR3 extends over 11 amino acids. The V end lost 3 bases, the J end lost 7 bases, and 9 bases lay between the germline ends. Germline assignment: CDR1 DFQATT and CDR2 SNEGSKA (reference sequence). CDR3 loop: CSASLAATQYF. The CDR3 region has the DNA TGCAGTGCTAGTCTGGCGGCGACCCAGTACTTC.

This clonotype was counted at least ten times. The chain uses TRBV6-2 or TRBV6-3 and TRBJ2-7; TRBD2 matches at 7 bases. The CDR3 is made up of 14 amino acids. The J segment lost 3 bases and the V segment lost 6 bases, leaving 8 bases of the junction unmatched. Germline V lookup: CDR1 MNHEY, CDR2 SVGEGT. CDR3: CASSLRDYNYEQYF. DNA of the CDR3: TGTGCCAGCAGCCTCCGGGACTACAACTACGAGCAGTACTTC.

This clonotype was seen at least ten times. V is TRBV21-1 and J is TRBJ2-1; the D call in the table, TRBD2, was not verified against the DNA. TRBV21-1 is tagged as a pseudogene. The CDR3 covers 15 residues. CDR3 in DNA: TGTGCCAGCAGCAAGGGCCCTTGTGTCTACAATGAGCAGTTCTTC. Translated, it gives CASSKGPCVYNEQFF.

This clonotype was recorded many times. CDR3 protein: CASSRGRPDEQFF. In nucleotides, the CDR3 is TGTGCCAGCAGCCGAGGGAGACCAGATGAGCAGTTCTTC. The chain uses TRBV3-1 and TRBJ2-1; perhaps TRBD2 as D (5 bases). The germline gives CDR1 LGHDT, CDR2 YNNKEL (reference sequence). Trimming pared 4 bases from V and 8 bases from J, leaving 12 bases between. The CDR3 is 13 amino acids.

This clonotype occurred many times. The rearrangement joins TRBV4-2 to TRBJ2-2; 10 bases agree with TRBD1. Germline CDR1 LGHNA, CDR2 YNFKEQ. The CDR3 sequence is 16 residues long. With V trimmed by 4 bases and J by 3 bases, 5 bases remained unmatched. The CDR3: CASSPSDRGDTGELFF. CDR3 nucleotide sequence: TGTGCCAGCAGCCCATCGGACAGGGGGGACACCGGGGAGCTGTTTTTT.

This clonotype was counted many times. This chain uses TRBV4-3 with TRBJ1-2; D unresolved. V was cut by 3 bases and J by 7 bases, with 15 bases left in between. The CDR3 extends over 14 amino acids. Germline V CDR1 and CDR2: LGHNA, YSLEER. The CDR3 reads CASSQEGDRGGYTF. The CDR3 nucleotides are TGCGCCAGCAGCCAGGAAGGAGATCGCGGTGGCTACACCTTC.

Ten or more counts support this clonotype. The chain links TRBV7-2 to TRBJ2-1; TRBD2 aligns across 10 bases. The CDR3 extends over 16 amino acids. The V gene's germline CDR1 is SGHTA and CDR2 FQGNSA. After removal of 0 bases from V and 6 bases from J, the junction contained 5 bases not matched to a gene. CDR3 coding DNA: TGTGCCAGCAGCTTAGCGCATTCTAGCGGGAGCAATGAGCAGTTCTTC. This codes for CASSLAHSSGSNEQFF.